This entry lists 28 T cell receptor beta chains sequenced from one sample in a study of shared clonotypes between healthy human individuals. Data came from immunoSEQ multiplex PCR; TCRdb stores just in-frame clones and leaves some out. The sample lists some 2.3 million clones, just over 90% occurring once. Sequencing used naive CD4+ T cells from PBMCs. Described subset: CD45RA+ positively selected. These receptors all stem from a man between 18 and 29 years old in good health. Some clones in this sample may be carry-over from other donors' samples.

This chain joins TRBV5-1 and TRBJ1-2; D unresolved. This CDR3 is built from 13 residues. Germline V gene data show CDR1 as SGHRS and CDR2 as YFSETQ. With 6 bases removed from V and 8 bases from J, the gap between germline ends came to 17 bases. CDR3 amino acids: CASNLGLMGGYTF. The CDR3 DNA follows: TGCGCCAGCAATTTAGGGCTCATGGGGGGCTACACCTTC.

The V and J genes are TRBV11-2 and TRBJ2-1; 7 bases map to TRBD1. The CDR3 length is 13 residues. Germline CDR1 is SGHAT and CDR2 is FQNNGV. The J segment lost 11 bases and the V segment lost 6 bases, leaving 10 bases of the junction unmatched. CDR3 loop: CASRQGFVGKQFF. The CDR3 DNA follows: TGTGCCAGCAGACAGGGGTTTGTGGGGAAGCAGTTCTTC.

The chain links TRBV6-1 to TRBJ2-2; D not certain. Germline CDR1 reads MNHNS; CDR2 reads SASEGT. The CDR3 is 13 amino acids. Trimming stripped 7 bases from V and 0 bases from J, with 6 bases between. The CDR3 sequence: CASTTTNTGELFF. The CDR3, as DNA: TGTGCCAGCACTACTACGAACACCGGGGAGCTGTTTTTT.

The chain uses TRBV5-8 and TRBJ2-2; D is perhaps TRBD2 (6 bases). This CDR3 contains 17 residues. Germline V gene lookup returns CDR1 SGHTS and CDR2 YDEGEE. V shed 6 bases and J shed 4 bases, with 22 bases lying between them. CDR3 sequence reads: CASKAFPGGKATGELFF. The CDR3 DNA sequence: TGTGCCAGCAAAGCTTTCCCCGGCGGGAAGGCCACCGGGGAGCTGTTTTTT. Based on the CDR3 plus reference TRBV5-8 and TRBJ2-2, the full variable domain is EAGVTQSPTHLIKTRGQQATLRCSPISGHTSVYWYQQALGLGLQFLLWYDEGEERNRGNFPPRFSGRQFPNYSSELNVNALELEDSALYLCASKAFPGGKATGELFFGEGSRLTVL.

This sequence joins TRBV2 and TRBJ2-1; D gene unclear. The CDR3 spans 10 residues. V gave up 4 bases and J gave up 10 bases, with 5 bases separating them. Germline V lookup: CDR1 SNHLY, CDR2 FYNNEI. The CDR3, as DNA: TGTGCCAGCAGTGTGAAAGAGCAGTTCTTC. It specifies CASSVKEQFF.

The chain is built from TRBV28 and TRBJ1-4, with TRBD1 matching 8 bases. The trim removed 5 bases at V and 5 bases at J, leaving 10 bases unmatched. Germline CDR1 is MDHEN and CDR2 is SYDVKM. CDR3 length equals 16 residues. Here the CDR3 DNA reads TGTGCCAGCAGTCCCGGGGGGTCAGGGGGCAATGAAAAACTGTTTTTT. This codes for CASSPGGSGGNEKLFF.

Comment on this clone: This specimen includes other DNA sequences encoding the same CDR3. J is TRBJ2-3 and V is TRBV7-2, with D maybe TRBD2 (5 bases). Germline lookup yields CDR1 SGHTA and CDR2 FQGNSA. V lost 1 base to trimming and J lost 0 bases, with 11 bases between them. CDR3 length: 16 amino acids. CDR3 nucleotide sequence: TGTGCCAGCAGCTTAGGGCTAGCAGCTAGCACAGATACGCAGTATTTT. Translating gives CASSLGLAASTDTQYF.

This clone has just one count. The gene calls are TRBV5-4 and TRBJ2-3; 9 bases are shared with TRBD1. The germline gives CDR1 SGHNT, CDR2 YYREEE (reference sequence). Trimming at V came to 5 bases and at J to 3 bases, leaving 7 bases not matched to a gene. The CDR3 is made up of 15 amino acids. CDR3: CASSNRDRATDTQYF. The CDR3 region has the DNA TGTGCCAGCAGTAACCGGGACAGGGCAACAGATACGCAGTATTTT.

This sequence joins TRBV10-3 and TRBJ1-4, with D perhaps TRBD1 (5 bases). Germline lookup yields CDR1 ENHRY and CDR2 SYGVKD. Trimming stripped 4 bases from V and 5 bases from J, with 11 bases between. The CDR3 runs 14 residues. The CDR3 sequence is CAISGGRENEKLFF. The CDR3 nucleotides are TGTGCCATCAGTGGGGGCAGGGAAAATGAAAAACTGTTTTTT.

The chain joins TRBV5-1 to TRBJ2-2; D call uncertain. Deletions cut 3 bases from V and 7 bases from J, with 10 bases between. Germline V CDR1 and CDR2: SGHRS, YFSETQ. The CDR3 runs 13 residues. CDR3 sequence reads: CASSSYNLGELFF. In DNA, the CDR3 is TGCGCCAGCAGCTCCTATAATCTCGGGGAGCTGTTTTTT. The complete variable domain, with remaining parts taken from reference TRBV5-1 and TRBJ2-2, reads KAGVTQTPRYLIKTRGQQVTLSCSPISGHRSVSWYQQTPGQGLQFLFEYFSETQRNKGNFPGRFSGRQFSNSRSEMNVSTLELGDSALYLCASSSYNLGELFFGEGSRLTVL.

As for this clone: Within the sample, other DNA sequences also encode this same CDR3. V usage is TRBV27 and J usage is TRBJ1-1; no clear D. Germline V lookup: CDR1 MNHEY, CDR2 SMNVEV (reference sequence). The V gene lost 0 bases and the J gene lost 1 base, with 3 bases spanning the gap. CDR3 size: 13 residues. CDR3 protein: CASSLSRNTEAFF. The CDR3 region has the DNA TGTGCCAGCAGTTTATCTAGGAACACTGAAGCTTTCTTT.

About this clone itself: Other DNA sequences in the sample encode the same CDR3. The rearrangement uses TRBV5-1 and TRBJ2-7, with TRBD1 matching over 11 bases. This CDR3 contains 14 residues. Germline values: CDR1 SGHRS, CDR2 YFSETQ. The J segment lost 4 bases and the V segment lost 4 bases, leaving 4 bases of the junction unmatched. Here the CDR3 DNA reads TGCGCCAGCAGCACCGGACAGGGGGCGTACGAGCAGTACTTC. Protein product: CASSTGQGAYEQYF.

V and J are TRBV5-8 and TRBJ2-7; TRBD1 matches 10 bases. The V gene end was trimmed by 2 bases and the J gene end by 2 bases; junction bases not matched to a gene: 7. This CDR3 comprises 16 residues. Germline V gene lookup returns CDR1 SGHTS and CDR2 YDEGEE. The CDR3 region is CASSLALDRGAYEQYF. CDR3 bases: TGTGCCAGCAGCTTAGCCTTGGACAGGGGGGCCTACGAGCAGTACTTC.

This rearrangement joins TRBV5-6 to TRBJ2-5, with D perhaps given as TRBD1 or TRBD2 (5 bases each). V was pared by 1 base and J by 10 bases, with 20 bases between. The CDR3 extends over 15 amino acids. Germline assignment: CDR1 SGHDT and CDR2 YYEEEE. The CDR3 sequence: CASSLKPGRLPDQYF. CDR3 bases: TGTGCCAGCAGCTTGAAACCGGGACGGCTTCCGGACCAGTACTTC.

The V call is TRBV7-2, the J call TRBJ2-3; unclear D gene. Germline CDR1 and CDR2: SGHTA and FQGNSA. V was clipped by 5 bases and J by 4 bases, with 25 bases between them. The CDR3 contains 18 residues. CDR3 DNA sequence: TGTGCCAGCAGCCCCGGCGGAAGTAGAGCTAGAAACCCAGATACGCAGTATTTT. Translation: CASSPGGSRARNPDTQYF.

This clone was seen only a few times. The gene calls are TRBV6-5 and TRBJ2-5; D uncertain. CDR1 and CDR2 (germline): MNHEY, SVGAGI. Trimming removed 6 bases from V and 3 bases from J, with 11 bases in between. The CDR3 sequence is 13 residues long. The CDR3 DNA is TGTGCCAGCAGCATGACCCTTAAAGAGACCCAGTACTTC. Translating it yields CASSMTLKETQYF.

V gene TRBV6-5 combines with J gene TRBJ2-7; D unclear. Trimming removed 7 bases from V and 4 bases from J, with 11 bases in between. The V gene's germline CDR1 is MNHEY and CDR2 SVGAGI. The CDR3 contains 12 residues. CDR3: CASTGLGYEQYF. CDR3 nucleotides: TGTGCCAGCACAGGCCTGGGGTACGAGCAGTACTTC.

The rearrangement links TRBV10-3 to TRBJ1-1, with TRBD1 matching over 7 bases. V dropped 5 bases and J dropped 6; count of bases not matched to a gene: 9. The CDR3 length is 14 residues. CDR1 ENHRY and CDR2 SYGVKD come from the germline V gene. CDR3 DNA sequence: TGTGCCATCAGTCATGCAGGGGGTAGCTCTGAAGCTTTCTTT. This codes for CAISHAGGSSEAFF.

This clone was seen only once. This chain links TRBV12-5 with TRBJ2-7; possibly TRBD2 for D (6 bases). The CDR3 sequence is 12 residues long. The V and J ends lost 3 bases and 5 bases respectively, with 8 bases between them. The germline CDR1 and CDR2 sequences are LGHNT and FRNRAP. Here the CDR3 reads CASGLGGNEQYF. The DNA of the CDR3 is TGTGCTAGTGGTTTAGGAGGGAACGAGCAGTACTTC.

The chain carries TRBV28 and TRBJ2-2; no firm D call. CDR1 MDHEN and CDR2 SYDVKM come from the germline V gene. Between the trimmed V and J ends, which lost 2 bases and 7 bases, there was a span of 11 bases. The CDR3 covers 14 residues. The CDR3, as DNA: TGTGCCAGCAGTTTAAGAGTGGTAGGCGGGGAGCTGTTTTTT. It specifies CASSLRVVGGELFF.

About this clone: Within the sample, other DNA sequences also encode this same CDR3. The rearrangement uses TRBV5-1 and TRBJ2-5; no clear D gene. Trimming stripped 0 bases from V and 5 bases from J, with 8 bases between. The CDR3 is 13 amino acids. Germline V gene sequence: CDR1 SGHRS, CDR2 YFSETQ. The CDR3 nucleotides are TGCGCCAGCAGCTTGGGAGTTCGGGAGACCCAGTACTTC. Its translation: CASSLGVRETQYF.

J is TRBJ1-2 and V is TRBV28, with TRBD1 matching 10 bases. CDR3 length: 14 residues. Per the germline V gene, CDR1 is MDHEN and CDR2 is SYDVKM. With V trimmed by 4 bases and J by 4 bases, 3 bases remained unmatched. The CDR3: CASSSRTGGYGYTF. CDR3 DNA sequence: TGTGCCAGCAGTTCTAGGACAGGGGGCTATGGCTACACCTTC.

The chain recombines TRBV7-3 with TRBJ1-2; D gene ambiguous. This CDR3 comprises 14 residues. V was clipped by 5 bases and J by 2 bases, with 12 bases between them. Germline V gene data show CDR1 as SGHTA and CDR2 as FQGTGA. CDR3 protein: CASSPSRDNYGYTF. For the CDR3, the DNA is TGTGCCAGCAGCCCCTCCAGAGACAACTATGGCTACACCTTC.

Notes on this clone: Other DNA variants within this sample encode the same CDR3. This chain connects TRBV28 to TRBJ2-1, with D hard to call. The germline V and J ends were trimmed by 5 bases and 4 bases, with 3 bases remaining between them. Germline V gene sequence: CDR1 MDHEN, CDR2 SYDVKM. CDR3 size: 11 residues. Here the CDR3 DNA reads TGTGCCAGCAGTCTATACAATGAGCAGTTCTTC. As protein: CASSLYNEQFF.

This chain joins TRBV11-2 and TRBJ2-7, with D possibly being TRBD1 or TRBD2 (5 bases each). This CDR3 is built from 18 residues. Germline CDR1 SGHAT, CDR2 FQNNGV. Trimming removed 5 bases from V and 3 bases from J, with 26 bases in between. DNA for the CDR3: TGTGCCAGCAGCGCCCTGAAGACTGGGACCACAAAGGGCTACGAGCAGTACTTC. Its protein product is CASSALKTGTTKGYEQYF.

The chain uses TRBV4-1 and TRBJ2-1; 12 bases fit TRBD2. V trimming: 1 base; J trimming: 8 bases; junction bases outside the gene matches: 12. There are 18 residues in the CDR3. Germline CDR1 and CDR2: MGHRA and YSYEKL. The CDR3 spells CASSQATSGSIFGDEQFF. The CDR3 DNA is TGCGCCAGCAGCCAAGCGACTAGCGGGAGTATCTTTGGTGATGAGCAGTTCTTC.

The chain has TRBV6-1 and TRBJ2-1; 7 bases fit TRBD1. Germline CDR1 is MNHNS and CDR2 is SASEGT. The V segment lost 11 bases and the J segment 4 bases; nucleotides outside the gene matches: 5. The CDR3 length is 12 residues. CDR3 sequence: CASSGQYNEQFF. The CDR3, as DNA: TGTGCCTCATCGGGACAGTACAATGAGCAGTTCTTC.

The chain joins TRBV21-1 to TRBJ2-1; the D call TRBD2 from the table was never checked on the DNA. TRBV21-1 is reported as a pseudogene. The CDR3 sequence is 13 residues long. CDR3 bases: TGTGCCAGCAGCACCGAGCCTAGGGGAGGGCAGTTCTTC. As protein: CASSTEPRGGQFF.